This record covers a single TCR beta chain. Its antigen remains unidentified. Other DNA sequences from this sample encode an identical CDR3 as well. This sample was included in a study of Tregs in tolerant kidney transplant recipients. Whole-study results and caveats: Expanding Tregs on activated donor B cells appeared to best identify donor-specific TCRbeta clones.

In germline, CDR1 is LNHDA, CDR2 SQIVND (reference sequence). V was clipped by 6 bases and J by 4 bases, with 13 bases between them. The CDR3 sequence is 14 residues long. Measured with immunoSEQ multiplex PCR; TCRdb has only the in-frame clones, and not every one. This table holds about 81,000 clones, roughly nine tenths found once. Mixed chimerism was transient after nonmyeloablative marrow transplants from related graft donors. Thawed PBMCs were FACS-sorted into unstimulated CD4+CD25+CD127- regulatory T cells, CD4+CD25- non-regulatory cells, CD4 and CD8 cells. The J gene is TRBJ2-1, the V gene TRBV19; D is uncertain. The sample here was CD4+ T cells from blood (PBMCs), taken 24 months after the transplant. This clonotype was sampled from a human patient who received a combined kidney and bone marrow transplant. Some of these T cells may belong to the graft donor. CDR3 DNA: TGTGCCAGTAGCGCATTGAGCTCTTACAATGAGCAGTTCTTC. It yields the protein CASSALSSYNEQFF.